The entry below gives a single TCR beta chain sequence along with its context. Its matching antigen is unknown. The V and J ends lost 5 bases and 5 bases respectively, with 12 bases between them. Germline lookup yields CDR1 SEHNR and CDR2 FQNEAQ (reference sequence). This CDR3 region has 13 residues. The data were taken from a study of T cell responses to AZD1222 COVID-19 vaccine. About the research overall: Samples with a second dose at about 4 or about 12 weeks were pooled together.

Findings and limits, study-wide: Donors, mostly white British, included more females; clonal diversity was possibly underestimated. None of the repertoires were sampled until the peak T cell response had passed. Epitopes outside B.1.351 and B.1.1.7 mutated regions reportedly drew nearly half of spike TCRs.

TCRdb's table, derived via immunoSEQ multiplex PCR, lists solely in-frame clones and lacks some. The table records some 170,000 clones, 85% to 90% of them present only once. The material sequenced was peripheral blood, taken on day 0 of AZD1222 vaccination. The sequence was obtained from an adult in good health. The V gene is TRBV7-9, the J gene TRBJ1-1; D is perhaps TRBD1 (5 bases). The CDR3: CASSPQTATEAFF. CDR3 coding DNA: TGTGCCAGCAGCCCCCAGACAGCAACTGAAGCTTTCTTT.